The source of this T cell receptor beta chain is a study of spatial heterogeneity in lung cancer. About the study: Sequence detection consistently recorded a greater number of beta-chain than alpha-chain sequences.

Study-level points and caveats: Expanded tumor TCRs that were ubiquitous appeared in blood more at resection than follow-up.

As for this clonotype: Its antigen remains unidentified.

The CDR3 contains 14 residues. Germline V gene sequence: CDR1 MNHEY, CDR2 SMNVEV (reference sequence). Trimming cost V 4 bases and J 6 bases, with 10 bases left between them. TCRdb re-derived calls from the 5' RACE reads in MiXCR, one entry per CDR3 protein. This table has 24,000 or so distinct CDR3 sequences, around 3.2% appearing once. Documented time point: sample taken at primary tumor resection. Unsorted whole RNA of tumor, nontumor lung or frozen PBMC was sequenced. The starting material was PBMCs, obtained at surgery. The chain has TRBV27 and TRBJ1-6; no clear D gene. This clonotype originated in a female donor with early-stage non-small cell lung cancer. CDR3 sequence: CASSSTPSNSPLHF. As DNA, the CDR3 is TGTGCCAGCAGTTCAACGCCCAGTAATTCACCCCTCCACTTT.